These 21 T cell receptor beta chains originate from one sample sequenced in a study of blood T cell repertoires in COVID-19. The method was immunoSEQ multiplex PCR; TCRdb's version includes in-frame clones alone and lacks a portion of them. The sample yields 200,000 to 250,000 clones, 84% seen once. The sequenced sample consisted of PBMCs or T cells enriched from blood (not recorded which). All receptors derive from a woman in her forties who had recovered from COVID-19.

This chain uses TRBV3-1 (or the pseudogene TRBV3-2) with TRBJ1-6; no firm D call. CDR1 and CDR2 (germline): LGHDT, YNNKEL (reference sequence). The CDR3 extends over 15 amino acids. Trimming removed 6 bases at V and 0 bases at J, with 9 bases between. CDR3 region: CASRGGSSYNSPLHF. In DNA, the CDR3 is TGTGCCAGCAGGGGCGGGAGCTCCTATAATTCACCCCTCCACTTT.

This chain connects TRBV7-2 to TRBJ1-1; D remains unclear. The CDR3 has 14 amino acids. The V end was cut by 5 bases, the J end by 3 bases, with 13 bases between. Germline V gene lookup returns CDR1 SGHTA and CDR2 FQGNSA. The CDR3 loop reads CASSPSREDTEAFF. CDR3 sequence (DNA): TGTGCCAGCAGCCCCTCCCGGGAGGACACTGAAGCTTTCTTT.

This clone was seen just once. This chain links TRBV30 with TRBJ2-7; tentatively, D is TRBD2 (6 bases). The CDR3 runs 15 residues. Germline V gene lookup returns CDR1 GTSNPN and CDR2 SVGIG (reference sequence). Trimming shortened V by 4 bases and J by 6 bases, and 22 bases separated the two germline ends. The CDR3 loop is CAWTRDLASSSEQYF. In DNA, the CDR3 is TGTGCCTGGACAAGAGACCTAGCGTCCTCATCCGAGCAGTACTTC. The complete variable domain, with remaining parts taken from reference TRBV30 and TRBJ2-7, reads SQTIHQWPATLVQPVGSPLSLECTVEGTSNPNLYWYRQAAGRGLQLLFYSVGIGQISSEVPQNLSASRPQDRQFILSSKKLLLSDSGFYLCAWTRDLASSSEQYFGPGTRLTVT.

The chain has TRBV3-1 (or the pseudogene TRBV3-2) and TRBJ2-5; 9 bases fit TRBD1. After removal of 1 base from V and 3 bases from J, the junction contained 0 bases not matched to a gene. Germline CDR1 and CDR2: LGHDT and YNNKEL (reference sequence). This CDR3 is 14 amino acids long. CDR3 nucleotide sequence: TGTGCCAGCAGCCAAGGGGACAGGGAAGAGACCCAGTACTTC. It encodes CASSQGDREETQYF.

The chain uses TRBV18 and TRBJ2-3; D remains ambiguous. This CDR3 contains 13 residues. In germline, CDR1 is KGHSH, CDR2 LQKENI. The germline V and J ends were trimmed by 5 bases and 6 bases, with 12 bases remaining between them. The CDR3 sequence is CASSTDPLDTQYF. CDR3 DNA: TGTGCCAGCTCAACAGACCCCCTGGATACGCAGTATTTT.

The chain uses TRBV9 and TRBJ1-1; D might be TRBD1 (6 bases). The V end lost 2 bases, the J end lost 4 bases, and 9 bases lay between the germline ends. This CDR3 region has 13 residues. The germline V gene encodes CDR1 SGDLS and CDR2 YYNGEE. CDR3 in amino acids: CASSVQDSTEAFF. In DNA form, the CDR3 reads TGTGCCAGCAGCGTCCAGGACAGCACTGAAGCTTTCTTT.

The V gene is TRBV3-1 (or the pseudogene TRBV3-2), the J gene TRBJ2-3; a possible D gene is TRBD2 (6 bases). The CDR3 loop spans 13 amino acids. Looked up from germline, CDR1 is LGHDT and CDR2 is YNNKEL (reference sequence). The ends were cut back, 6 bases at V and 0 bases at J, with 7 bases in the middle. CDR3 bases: TGTGCCAGCAGGGCGGGAAGCACAGATACGCAGTATTTT. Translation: CASRAGSTDTQYF.

The CDR3 nucleotides are TGTGCCAGCAGCCAGACTAGCGGGACCTACAATGAGCAGTTCTTC. It encodes CASSQTSGTYNEQFF. V is TRBV11-2 and J is TRBJ2-1; 11 nucleotides match TRBD2. The V segment lost 5 bases and the J segment 2 bases; nucleotides outside the gene matches: 2. CDR3 length equals 15 residues. Germline V CDR1 and CDR2: SGHAT, FQNNGV. The whole variable domain, filled in from reference TRBV11-2 and TRBJ2-1, reads EAGVAQSPRYKIIEKRQSVAFWCNPISGHATLYWYQQILGQGPKLLIQFQNNGVVDDSQLPKDRFSAERLKGVDSTLKIQPAKLEDSAVYLCASSQTSGTYNEQFFGPGTRLTVL.

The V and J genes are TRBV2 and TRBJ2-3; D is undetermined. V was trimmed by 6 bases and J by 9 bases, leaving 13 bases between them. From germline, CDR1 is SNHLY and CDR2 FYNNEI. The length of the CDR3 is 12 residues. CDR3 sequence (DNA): TGTGCCAGCAGGACCGGGTCCGAAACGCAGTATTTT. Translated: CASRTGSETQYF.

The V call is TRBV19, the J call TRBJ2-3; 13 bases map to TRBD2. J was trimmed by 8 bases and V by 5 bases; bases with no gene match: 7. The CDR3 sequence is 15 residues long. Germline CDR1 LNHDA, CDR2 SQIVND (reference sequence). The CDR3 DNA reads TGTGCCAGTAGTCCCACTAGCGGGAGGGCCGTTACGCAGTATTTT. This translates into CASSPTSGRAVTQYF.

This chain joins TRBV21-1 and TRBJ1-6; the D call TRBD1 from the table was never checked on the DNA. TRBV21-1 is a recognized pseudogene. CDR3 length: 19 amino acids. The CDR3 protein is CASSKQTAGGPANNSPLHF. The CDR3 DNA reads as TGTGCCAGCAGCAAACAAACGGCAGGGGGTCCTGCTAATAATTCACCCCTCCACTTT.

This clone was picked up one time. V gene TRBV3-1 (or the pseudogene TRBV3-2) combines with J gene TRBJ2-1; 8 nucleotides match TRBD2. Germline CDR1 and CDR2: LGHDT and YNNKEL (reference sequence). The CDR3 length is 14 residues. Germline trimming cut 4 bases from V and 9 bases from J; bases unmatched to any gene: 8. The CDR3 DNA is TGTGCCAGCAGCCCAAGTCAGCGGGAGAGTGAGCAGTTCTTC. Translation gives CASSPSQRESEQFF.

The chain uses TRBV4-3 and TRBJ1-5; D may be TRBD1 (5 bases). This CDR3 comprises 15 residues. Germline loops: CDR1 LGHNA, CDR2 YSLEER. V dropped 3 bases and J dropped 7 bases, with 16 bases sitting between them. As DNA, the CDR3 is TGCGCCAGCAGCCACCTCTTGGGCGCAGGGCAGCCCCAGCATTTT. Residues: CASSHLLGAGQPQHF.

This CDR3 is CASSFPAFQETQYF. CDR3 nucleotides: TGTGCCAGCAGTTTTCCAGCGTTCCAAGAGACCCAGTACTTC. The chain carries TRBV28 and TRBJ2-5; D gene uncertain. The CDR3 totals 14 residues. Trimming left V 3 bases short and J 1 base short, with 9 bases between. Looked up from germline, CDR1 is MDHEN and CDR2 is SYDVKM.

Written as DNA, the CDR3 is TGTGCCAGTAGTTCGGGGGGCGCGAACATTCAGTACTTC. Amino acids: CASSSGGANIQYF. The chain carries TRBV19 and TRBJ2-4; D is possibly TRBD2 (7 bases). Trimming stripped 5 bases from V and 7 bases from J, with 12 bases between. The length of the CDR3 is 13 residues. Germline CDR1 reads LNHDA; CDR2 reads SQIVND (reference sequence).

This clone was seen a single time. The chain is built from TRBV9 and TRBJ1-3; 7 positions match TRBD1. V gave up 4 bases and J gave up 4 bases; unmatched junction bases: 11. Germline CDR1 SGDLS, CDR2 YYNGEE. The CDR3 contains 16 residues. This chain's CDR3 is CASSTSGTDPGNTIYF. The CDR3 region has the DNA TGTGCCAGCAGCACATCCGGGACAGACCCAGGAAACACCATATATTTT.

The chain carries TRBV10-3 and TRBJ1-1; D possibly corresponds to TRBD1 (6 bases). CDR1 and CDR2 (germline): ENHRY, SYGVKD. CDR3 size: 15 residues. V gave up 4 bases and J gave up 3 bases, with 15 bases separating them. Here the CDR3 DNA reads TGTGCCATCAGTGGGGGGCATGTTCTTGACACTGAAGCTTTCTTT. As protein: CAISGGHVLDTEAFF.

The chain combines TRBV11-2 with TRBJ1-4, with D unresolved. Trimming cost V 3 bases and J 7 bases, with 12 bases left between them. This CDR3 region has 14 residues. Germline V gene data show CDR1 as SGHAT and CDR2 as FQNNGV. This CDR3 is CASSFGLRGEKLFF. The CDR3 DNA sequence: TGTGCCAGCAGCTTTGGACTGCGGGGTGAAAAACTGTTTTTT.

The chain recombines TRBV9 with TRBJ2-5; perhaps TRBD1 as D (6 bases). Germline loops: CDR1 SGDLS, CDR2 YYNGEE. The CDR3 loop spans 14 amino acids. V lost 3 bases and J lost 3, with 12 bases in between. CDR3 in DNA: TGTGCCAGCAGCGCAGGGACATCTGAAGAGACCCAGTACTTC. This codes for CASSAGTSEETQYF.

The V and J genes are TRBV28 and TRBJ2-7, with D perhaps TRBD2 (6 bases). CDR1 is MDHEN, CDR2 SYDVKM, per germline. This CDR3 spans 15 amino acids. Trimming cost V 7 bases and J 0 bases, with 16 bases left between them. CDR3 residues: CASINPGAYSYEQYF. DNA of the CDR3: TGTGCCAGCATCAACCCGGGAGCGTACTCCTACGAGCAGTACTTC. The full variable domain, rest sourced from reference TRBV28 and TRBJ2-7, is DVKVTQSSRYLVKRTGEKVFLECVQDMDHENMFWYRQDPGLGLRLIYFSYDVKMKEKGDIPEGYSVSREKKERFSLILESASTNQTSMYLCASINPGAYSYEQYFGPGTRLTVT.

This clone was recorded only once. The CDR3: CSVEISDYGYTF. CDR3 nucleotide sequence: TGCAGCGTTGAAATCTCAGACTATGGCTACACCTTC. The chain recombines TRBV29-1 with TRBJ1-2; D remains unclear. The CDR3 length is 12 residues. The V and J ends lost 2 bases and 3 bases respectively, with 7 bases between them. Germline CDR1 and CDR2: SQVTM and ANQGSEA. Variable domain in full (rest from reference TRBV29-1 and TRBJ1-2): SAVISQKPSRDICQRGTSLTIQCQVDSQVTMMFWYRQQPGQSLTLIATANQGSEATYESGFVIDKFPISRPNLTFSTLTVSNMSPEDSSIYLCSVEISDYGYTFGSGTRLTVV.